Following are 18 T cell receptor beta chains from one sample sequenced in a study of OX40 agonist ivuxolimab in advanced cancers. Here immunoSEQ multiplex PCR was the method, and the copy in TCRdb shows in-frame clones only, minus some. The repertoire has some 72,000 clones, under 85% of them found once; the top ten carry approximately 0.51%. Sequencing used CD4+ or CD8+ T cells sorted from blood, obtained in a trial of the OX40 agonist ivuxolimab. The receptors were gathered from an adult with an advanced solid tumor such as melanoma, head and neck, liver or kidney cancer.

This clone was picked up one time. This chain joins TRBV5-1 and TRBJ2-5; perhaps TRBD2 as D (5 bases). Trimming took off 0 bases at V and 5 bases at J, with 20 bases between the two ends. CDR1 and CDR2 (germline): SGHRS, YFSETQ. The CDR3 totals 17 residues. This CDR3 is CASSLAPRSGAGETQYF. CDR3 coding DNA: TGCGCCAGCAGCTTGGCCCCCCGAAGCGGAGCCGGGGAGACCCAGTACTTC.

The chain couples TRBV5-1 to TRBJ2-1; 13 bases align to TRBD2. The CDR3 has 15 amino acids. Germline CDR1 and CDR2: SGHRS and YFSETQ. The ends lost 4 bases at V and 4 bases at J; junction bases unmatched: 2. The CDR3: CASSRTSGGYNEQFF. The CDR3 DNA follows: TGCGCCAGCAGCCGGACTAGCGGGGGTTACAATGAGCAGTTCTTC.

This clone occurred a few times. The chain links TRBV4-1 to TRBJ2-7; D is unclear. Germline V gene data show CDR1 as MGHRA and CDR2 as YSYEKL. The length of the CDR3 is 14 residues. V lost 3 bases, J lost 0 bases, and 9 bases lay in between. CDR3 coding DNA: TGCGCCAGCAGCCAGTACACGTTCTCCTACGAGCAGTACTTC. Encoded protein: CASSQYTFSYEQYF.

This sequence joins TRBV25-1 and TRBJ2-2; D gene unclear. V was clipped by 6 bases and J by 2 bases, with 4 bases between them. Germline-derived CDR1 and CDR2 are MGHDK and SYGVNS. The CDR3 runs 12 residues. The DNA for the CDR3 is TGTGCCAGCAGACTTAACACCGGGGAGCTGTTTTTT. Protein: CASRLNTGELFF.

The DNA for the CDR3 is TGTGCCAGCAGCTTAGATCGTGGGGGGCCCATGTATTTT. This sequence encodes CASSLDRGGPMYF. The rearrangement joins TRBV11-2 to TRBJ2-3; the D call may be TRBD1 or TRBD2 (6 bases each). The CDR3 is 13 amino acids. CDR1 and CDR2 from the germline V gene are SGHAT and FQNNGV. V lost 0 bases and J lost 14, with 15 bases in between.

This clone was counted a few times. The rearrangement uses TRBV21-1 and TRBJ2-7. TRBV21-1 is flagged as a pseudogene. The CDR3 totals 10 residues. The CDR3 region is CASSKDEQYF. The CDR3 DNA reads as TGTGCCAGCAGCAAAGATGAGCAGTACTTC.

This chain connects TRBV4-2 to TRBJ1-1; D is unresolved. CDR3 length: 13 amino acids. The germline V gene encodes CDR1 LGHNA and CDR2 YNFKEQ. Trimming cost V 1 base and J 11 bases, with 14 bases left between them. CDR3 in amino acids: CASSQGSRDRAFF. The CDR3, as DNA: TGTGCCAGCAGCCAAGGATCTAGGGATCGCGCTTTCTTT.

This clone appeared once. The DNA for the CDR3 is TGTGCCAGCAGCCCCAGGGGACAGCAGAACACCGGGGAGCTGTTTTTT. Its protein is CASSPRGQQNTGELFF. The chain employs TRBV7-3 and TRBJ2-2, with TRBD1 matching over 7 bases. V was pared by 5 bases and J by 1 base, with 7 bases of the junction left unmatched. The CDR3 consists of 16 residues. Germline CDR1 is SGHTA and CDR2 is FQGTGA.

This clone was detected only once. The chain links TRBV2 to TRBJ1-5, with 9 bases fitting TRBD1. V lost 5 bases to trimming and J lost 6 bases; unmatched junction nucleotides: 8. The CDR3 covers 15 residues. Germline loops: CDR1 SNHLY, CDR2 FYNNEI. The chain's CDR3 is CASSTGTGNRQPQHF. In DNA, the CDR3 is TGTGCCAGCAGTACCGGGACAGGGAATCGTCAGCCCCAGCATTTT.

The CDR3 DNA reads TGTGCCAGCAGTTTATCTCTAGCGGGGGTCACAGATACGCAGTATTTT. This encodes CASSLSLAGVTDTQYF. The chain uses TRBV27 and TRBJ2-3; 10 bases are a match to TRBD2. Germline V gene sequence: CDR1 MNHEY, CDR2 SMNVEV (reference sequence). V shed 0 bases, J shed 2 bases, and the junction held 2 bases outside the gene matches. This CDR3 has 16 residues.

The chain combines TRBV6-6 with TRBJ2-7; a possible D gene is TRBD1 (6 bases). V gave up 0 bases and J gave up 0 bases, with 9 bases separating them. This CDR3 spans 15 amino acids. CDR1 and CDR2 from the germline V gene are MNHNY and SVGAGI (reference sequence). This CDR3 is CASSYSQGSSYEQYF. CDR3 nucleotides: TGTGCCAGCAGTTACTCACAGGGAAGCTCCTACGAGCAGTACTTC.

This clone was counted once. The V call is TRBV11-2, the J call TRBJ1-1; 10 bases map to TRBD1. Germline V gives CDR1 SGHAT, CDR2 FQNNGV. With 5 bases clipped from V and 5 bases from J, the junction kept 17 bases outside the gene matches. This CDR3 is built from 18 residues. The CDR3 loop is CASSPLAGTGARGTEAFF. In DNA form, the CDR3 reads TGTGCCAGCAGCCCCTTAGCCGGGACAGGGGCTCGAGGGACTGAAGCTTTCTTT.

This chain joins TRBV27 and TRBJ1-4; TRBD1 matches 7 bases. Per the germline V gene, CDR1 is MNHEY and CDR2 is SMNVEV (reference sequence). The CDR3 loop spans 14 amino acids. The J segment lost 5 bases and the V segment lost 6 bases, leaving 6 bases of the junction unmatched. Written as DNA, the CDR3 is TGTGCCAGCAGACTGACAGGGCAAAATGAAAAACTGTTTTTT. Protein sequence: CASRLTGQNEKLFF.

This clone appeared a single time. This chain uses TRBV2 with TRBJ2-7; 9 bases match TRBD1. Germline V gene lookup returns CDR1 SNHLY and CDR2 FYNNEI. Losses at the gene ends were 3 bases for V and 5 bases for J; bases not matched to a gene: 17. The CDR3 covers 18 residues. The CDR3: CASSDFEVGTGRLNEQYF. The CDR3 DNA sequence: TGTGCCAGCAGTGATTTCGAAGTTGGGACAGGGCGTCTAAACGAGCAGTACTTC.

This rearrangement joins TRBV30 to TRBJ2-3, with 15 bases identical to TRBD2. The CDR3 is 15 amino acids. Unmatched junction bases numbered 3, after V lost 3 bases and J lost 5 bases. CDR1 and CDR2 from the germline V gene are GTSNPN and SVGIG (reference sequence). The CDR3 DNA follows: TGTGCCTGGAGCGAGGGACTAGCGGGAGGAGATACGCAGTATTTT. Translating it yields CAWSEGLAGGDTQYF.

This clone was observed at least ten times. The chain links TRBV5-1 to TRBJ1-2; 8 nucleotides line up with TRBD1. V shed 4 bases and J 8 bases; nucleotides not matched to a gene: 7. The germline gives CDR1 SGHRS, CDR2 YFSETQ. The CDR3 totals 13 residues. As DNA, the CDR3 is TGCGCCAGCAGCCTCGGGGCAGGGGGCGGCTACACCTTC. Amino acids: CASSLGAGGGYTF.

This chain joins TRBV18 and TRBJ2-2, with a possible D match to TRBD1 (6 bases). The CDR3 runs 16 residues. The V gene lost 2 bases and the J gene lost 5 bases, with 15 bases spanning the gap. The germline V gene encodes CDR1 KGHSH and CDR2 LQKENI. The CDR3 spells CASSPGGAGWTGELFF. The CDR3 DNA sequence: TGTGCCAGCTCACCAGGGGGCGCAGGTTGGACCGGGGAGCTGTTTTTT.

The chain links TRBV28 to TRBJ1-2, with TRBD1 matching over 8 bases. This CDR3 region has 12 residues. V shed 5 bases and J 4 bases; nucleotides not matched to a gene: 0. The germline V gene encodes CDR1 MDHEN and CDR2 SYDVKM. The CDR3 region has the DNA TGTGCCAGCAGTGGGACAGGCTATGGCTACACCTTC. Amino acids: CASSGTGYGYTF.